Each of the 25 T cell receptor beta chains below was sequenced from the same sample in a study of early T cells in non-severe SARS-CoV-2 infection. TCRdb re-called the 5' RACE reads through MiXCR, storing one row per CDR3 protein. The profile covers about 60,000 distinct CDR3 sequences, with 7.5% to 10% appearing a single time and over 1% taken by the ten largest. Sequenced sample: whole blood. The receptors shown here come from an adult who was a healthcare worker with PCR-confirmed SARS-CoV-2 infection or an uninfected control (not recorded which).

This clonotype was counted ten times or more. The gene calls are TRBV6-5 and TRBJ2-3, with D maybe TRBD1 (6 bases). The CDR3 loop spans 16 amino acids. The germline CDR1 and CDR2 sequences are MNHEY and SVGAGI. Trimming cost V 2 bases and J 2 bases, with 14 bases left between them. In DNA form, the CDR3 reads TGTGCCAGCAGTTACCAAGGGGACACCTACACAGATACGCAGTATTTT. It encodes CASSYQGDTYTDTQYF.

This clonotype has ten or more counts. This rearrangement joins TRBV6-2 or TRBV6-3 to TRBJ2-3; 10 bases align to TRBD2. The CDR3 loop spans 17 amino acids. Per the germline V gene, CDR1 is MNHEY and CDR2 is SVGEGT. V lost 2 bases, J lost 2 bases, and 7 bases stayed unmatched. For the CDR3, the DNA is TGTGCCAGCAGTTACGAACTAGCGGGGATTGACACAGATACGCAGTATTTT. Amino acids: CASSYELAGIDTDTQYF.

This clonotype has ten or more counts. The V call is TRBV14, the J call TRBJ2-5; D not resolved. The CDR3 loop spans 15 amino acids. V was shortened by 1 base and J by 5 bases, with 14 bases between the two germline ends. The germline CDR1 and CDR2 sequences are SGHDN and FVKESK. CDR3 amino acids: CASSQAPAGWETQYF. The CDR3 DNA is TGTGCCAGCAGCCAAGCACCGGCAGGATGGGAGACCCAGTACTTC.

This clonotype has at least ten counts. V and J are TRBV11-2 and TRBJ2-2; TRBD2 aligns across 7 bases. Germline lookup yields CDR1 SGHAT and CDR2 FQNNGV. The trim removed 1 base at V and 3 bases at J, leaving 8 bases unmatched. This CDR3 comprises 17 residues. The CDR3 coding sequence is TGTGCCAGCAGCTTAGGATTTAGCGGGCGAGACACCGGGGAGCTGTTTTTT. Protein: CASSLGFSGRDTGELFF.

The V and J genes are TRBV4-1 and TRBJ1-1; possible D gene TRBD1, 5 bases. In germline, CDR1 is MGHRA, CDR2 YSYEKL. V lost 1 base and J 4 bases, leaving 13 bases between the germline ends. CDR3 length: 15 amino acids. CDR3 bases: TGCGCCAGCAGCCAAGGGTTTTCAGGGCGCACTGAAGCTTTCTTT. Residues: CASSQGFSGRTEAFF.

The CDR3 region is CASSSTQDSPLHF. CDR3 nucleotide sequence: TGTGCCAGCAGTTCTACTCAGGATTCACCCCTCCACTTT. The chain employs TRBV6-5 and TRBJ1-6; no clear D. This CDR3 spans 13 amino acids. Germline-derived CDR1 and CDR2 are MNHEY and SVGAGI. Trimming shortened V by 4 bases and J by 8 bases, and 9 bases separated the two germline ends.

This clonotype occurred a few times. The chain has TRBV4-2 and TRBJ2-3, with a possible D match to TRBD2 (6 bases). V was clipped by 0 bases and J by 4 bases, with 11 bases between them. Germline V gene sequence: CDR1 LGHNA, CDR2 YNFKEQ. CDR3 length: 15 amino acids. CDR3 in DNA: TGTGCCAGCAGCCAAGAGGAGGGAGGACCAGATACGCAGTATTTT. Protein: CASSQEEGGPDTQYF.

The chain recombines TRBV21-1 with TRBJ1-1. TRBV21-1 is marked as a pseudogene. This CDR3 contains 15 residues. This CDR3 is CASSKAGVMNTEAFF. CDR3 DNA: TGTGCCAGCAGCAAAGCGGGGGTCATGAACACTGAAGCTTTCTTT.

In this sample, this clonotype turned up a few times. V usage is TRBV3-1 and J usage is TRBJ2-3, with D tentatively TRBD2 (6 bases). CDR3 length equals 16 residues. The germline CDR1 and CDR2 sequences are LGHDT and YNNKEL (reference sequence). With 4 bases removed from V and 6 bases from J, the gap between germline ends came to 20 bases. The CDR3, as DNA: TGTGCCAGCAGCCTACCGACTAGGTTCGGTCGGGATACGCAGTATTTT. This codes for CASSLPTRFGRDTQYF.

The chain combines TRBV6-6 with TRBJ2-3; no definite D call. The CDR3 loop spans 14 amino acids. Germline V gene lookup returns CDR1 MNHNY and CDR2 SVGAGI (reference sequence). V lost 2 bases to trimming and J lost 0 bases, with 6 bases between them. The CDR3 DNA reads as TGTGCCAGCAGTTACAAACTCAGCACAGATACGCAGTATTTT. This codes for CASSYKLSTDTQYF.

This clonotype has at least ten counts. The chain has TRBV6-6 and TRBJ2-1, with 11 bases matching TRBD2. Trimming removed 3 bases from V and 0 bases from J; junction bases left unmatched: 7. There are 18 residues in the CDR3. Germline V CDR1 and CDR2: MNHNY, SVGAGI (reference sequence). The CDR3 bases are TGTGCCAGCAGTTATACTAGCGGGGGTACGAGCTCCTACAATGAGCAGTTCTTC. Protein sequence: CASSYTSGGTSSYNEQFF.

There are a few counts of this clonotype. The chain uses TRBV10-3 and TRBJ1-2, with D uncertain. The length of the CDR3 is 14 residues. V lost 11 bases and J 5 bases, leaving 21 bases between the germline ends. Germline V lookup: CDR1 ENHRY, CDR2 SYGVKD. CDR3 protein: CAVAPAGYDYGYTF. The CDR3 DNA sequence: TGTGCCGTCGCCCCGGCAGGCTATGATTATGGCTACACCTTC.

The chain couples TRBV9 to TRBJ1-2; D not resolved. CDR3 length: 13 amino acids. The V end was cut by 3 bases, the J end by 11 bases, with 17 bases between. Germline V gene sequence: CDR1 SGDLS, CDR2 YYNGEE. Here the CDR3 DNA reads TGTGCCAGCAGCGATTGGACGGTCACACGTTACACCTTC. Translating gives CASSDWTVTRYTF.

Points on this clonotype: The junction departs from the called germline gene at one end, perhaps through a read error. The chain combines TRBV19 with TRBJ2-1, with D perhaps TRBD1 or TRBD2 (5 bases each). Germline V gene lookup returns CDR1 LNHDA and CDR2 SQIVND (reference sequence). The CDR3 totals 17 residues. The CDR3 protein is CTSKSRRMGEVGNEQFF. Written as DNA, the CDR3 is TGTACCAGTAAGAGCCGCCGGATGGGGGAAGTGGGCAATGAGCAGTTCTTC.

There are many counts of this clonotype. The gene calls are TRBV12-3 or TRBV12-4 and TRBJ2-1, with D unresolved. The CDR3 sequence is 11 residues long. V shed 5 bases and J shed 10 bases, with 9 bases lying between them. CDR3 residues: CASSVLGEQFF. Written as DNA, the CDR3 is TGTGCCAGCAGTGTACTGGGGGAGCAGTTCTTC.

The gene calls are TRBV6-6 and TRBJ2-7; D perhaps matches TRBD2 (7 bases). Germline V gene sequence: CDR1 MNHNY, CDR2 SVGAGI (reference sequence). Trimming took off 2 bases at V and 3 bases at J, with 11 bases between the two ends. This CDR3 spans 14 amino acids. In DNA, the CDR3 is TGTGCCAGCAGTTACGGGGGGGCCGACTACGAGCAGTACGTC. Its protein product is CASSYGGADYEQYV.

The table lists this clonotype with a few counts. This chain links TRBV28 with TRBJ2-3; TRBD2 aligns across 7 bases. Germline lookup yields CDR1 MDHEN and CDR2 SYDVKM. The ends lost 5 bases at V and 1 base at J; junction bases unmatched: 9. The CDR3 is 16 amino acids. CDR3 sequence (DNA): TGTGCCAGCAGTCCCCAGTTTGCGGGGGGCACAGATACGCAGTATTTT. Translation gives CASSPQFAGGTDTQYF.

This chain links TRBV5-1 with TRBJ1-1; unclear D gene. Trimming pared 0 bases from V and 3 bases from J, leaving 9 bases between. CDR1 and CDR2 (germline): SGHRS, YFSETQ. CDR3 length: 14 residues. The CDR3 region is CASSLANTYTEAFF. CDR3 nucleotides: TGCGCCAGCAGCTTGGCCAACACGTACACTGAAGCTTTCTTT.

The chain joins TRBV5-1 to TRBJ2-1, with TRBD1 matching over 7 bases. The CDR3 consists of 12 residues. Trimming took 4 bases from V and 7 from J; bases not matched to a gene: 2. Germline values: CDR1 SGHRS, CDR2 YFSETQ. CDR3 sequence reads: CASSTQGNEQFF. In DNA, the CDR3 is TGCGCCAGCAGCACACAGGGGAATGAGCAGTTCTTC.

The chain carries TRBV12-3 or TRBV12-4 and TRBJ2-3; 10 positions agree with TRBD1. This CDR3 has 19 amino acids. V shed 6 bases, J shed 0 bases, and the junction held 15 bases outside the gene matches. The CDR3 spells CASRDTGQGIRPSTDTQYF. The CDR3 region has the DNA TGTGCCAGCAGGGACACGGGACAGGGGATCCGTCCAAGCACAGATACGCAGTATTTT.

There are a few counts of this clonotype. The rearrangement joins TRBV21-1 to TRBJ1-2; TRBD1 is the table's D call, not checked against the DNA. TRBV21-1 is tagged as a pseudogene. The CDR3 has 15 amino acids. CDR3 sequence: CASSYRQGRKNGYTF. The CDR3, as DNA: TGTGCCAGCAGCTACCGACAGGGGAGAAAGAATGGCTACACCTTC.

This clonotype was detected many times. The chain uses TRBV5-1 and TRBJ1-1, with D maybe TRBD1 (6 bases). The CDR3 extends over 15 amino acids. Germline V gene data show CDR1 as SGHRS and CDR2 as YFSETQ. The germline V and J ends were trimmed by 4 bases and 4 bases, with 17 bases remaining between them. The CDR3 loop is CASSPRGGFSTEAFF. The CDR3 nucleotides are TGCGCCAGCAGCCCACGGGGGGGCTTTAGCACTGAAGCTTTCTTT.

This chain connects TRBV6-5 to TRBJ2-1, with D unclear. V dropped 2 bases and J dropped 4 bases, with 12 bases sitting between them. The CDR3 contains 15 residues. Germline CDR1 and CDR2: MNHEY and SVGAGI. CDR3 sequence: CASSYTESFYNEQFF. The CDR3 nucleotides are TGTGCCAGCAGTTACACGGAGTCTTTTTACAATGAGCAGTTCTTC.

The chain combines TRBV5-1 with TRBJ2-1; 10 nucleotides agree with TRBD1. V lost 4 bases to trimming and J lost 5 bases; unmatched junction nucleotides: 3. The germline gives CDR1 SGHRS, CDR2 YFSETQ. The CDR3 consists of 14 residues. CDR3 loop: CASSMGQGNNEQFF. The CDR3 DNA is TGCGCCAGCAGCATGGGACAGGGGAACAATGAGCAGTTCTTC.

This clonotype was seen more than once but under ten times. The CDR3 spells CASRGQGTAGNTIYF. Here the CDR3 DNA reads TGTGCCAGCAGGGGACAGGGGACGGCTGGAAACACCATATATTTT. The chain combines TRBV12-3 or TRBV12-4 with TRBJ1-3; 10 positions match TRBD1. The junction had 4 bases not matched to a gene; V was cut back by 6 bases and J by 2 bases. The CDR3 is 15 amino acids.